These 21 T cell receptor beta chains were sequenced from one sample in a study of cytomegalovirus exposure and HLA in healthy donors. It was with 60 Vbeta and 13 Jbeta primers that the PCR ran. This table comes from immunoSEQ multiplex PCR, and its TCRdb copy is limited to in-frame clones, with some not included. The sample has about 190,000 clones, more than 75% seen once. The sequenced sample consisted of PBMCs. The receptors were gathered from a woman between 18 and 30 years old in good health and CMV-seronegative.

J is TRBJ1-1 and V is TRBV30; 8 bases line up with TRBD1. Germline lookup yields CDR1 GTSNPN and CDR2 SVGIG (reference sequence). This CDR3 region has 14 residues. V shed 2 bases and J 7 bases; nucleotides not matched to a gene: 9. CDR3 nucleotide sequence: TGTGCCTGGAGTACAGGACAGGGCCACTATGAAGCTTTCTTT. As protein: CAWSTGQGHYEAFF.

The CDR3 DNA reads as TGTGCCAGCCAAGGAGGGATGAACACTGAAGCTTTCTTT. Protein sequence: CASQGGMNTEAFF. The gene calls are TRBV18 and TRBJ1-1; D is unresolved. The germline gives CDR1 KGHSH, CDR2 LQKENI. CDR3 length equals 13 residues. Trimming took off 8 bases at V and 0 bases at J, with 10 bases between the two ends.

The chain employs TRBV5-1 and TRBJ1-2, with TRBD1 identical over 8 bases. Germline V gene data show CDR1 as SGHRS and CDR2 as YFSETQ. J lost 0 bases, V lost 4 bases, and 5 bases had no gene match. The CDR3 is 15 residues long. The CDR3 region is CASSLDRVANYGYTF. The CDR3 DNA follows: TGCGCCAGCAGCCTGGACAGGGTCGCTAACTATGGCTACACCTTC.

V usage is TRBV5-1 and J usage is TRBJ1-6, with D uncertain. The V gene's germline CDR1 is SGHRS and CDR2 YFSETQ. The CDR3 length is 15 residues. The V end was cut by 0 bases, the J end by 8 bases, with 12 bases between. CDR3 region: CASSLVVTRYSPLHF. CDR3 bases: TGCGCCAGCAGCTTGGTGGTCACCCGGTATTCACCCCTCCACTTT.

The chain employs TRBV19 and TRBJ2-2; TRBD2 matches 14 bases. Germline CDR1 and CDR2: LNHDA and SQIVND (reference sequence). This CDR3 comprises 17 residues. The V segment lost 6 bases and the J segment 5 bases; nucleotides outside the gene matches: 8. For the CDR3, the DNA is TGTGCCAGTAGCCCGGGACTAGCGGGAGCGGGGACCGGGGAGCTGTTTTTT. It is translated as CASSPGLAGAGTGELFF.

This clone has only one observation. V is TRBV7-2 and J is TRBJ1-6; TRBD1 agrees at 9 bases. The V gene's germline CDR1 is SGHTA and CDR2 FQGNSA. This CDR3 region has 18 residues. With V trimmed by 2 bases and J by 7 bases, 12 bases remained unmatched. Here the CDR3 reads CASSLLMGQGISNSPLHF. In DNA form, the CDR3 reads TGTGCCAGCAGCTTACTAATGGGACAGGGAATTTCGAATTCACCCCTCCACTTT.

This sequence joins TRBV4-1 and TRBJ2-1; 7 positions match TRBD2. V gave up 0 bases and J gave up 0 bases; unmatched junction bases: 11. The CDR3 has 19 amino acids. Germline V lookup: CDR1 MGHRA, CDR2 YSYEKL. The CDR3 protein is CASSQEGPTSASSYNEQFF. CDR3 DNA: TGCGCCAGCAGCCAAGAGGGTCCTACTAGCGCAAGCTCCTACAATGAGCAGTTCTTC.

In DNA, the CDR3 is TGTGCCAGCAGTTACCCGACTAGCGGGGGGCGCCTCGAGCAGTACTTC. Protein product: CASSYPTSGGRLEQYF. The chain combines TRBV6-5 with TRBJ2-7; 13 nucleotides agree with TRBD2. CDR3 length: 16 residues. Per the germline V gene, CDR1 is MNHEY and CDR2 is SVGAGI. Trimming removed 2 bases from V and 6 bases from J; junction bases left unmatched: 7.

The chain recombines TRBV30 with TRBJ1-2, with D possibly being TRBD1 (5 bases). The CDR3 has 14 residues. Germline loops: CDR1 GTSNPN, CDR2 SVGIG (reference sequence). CDR3 bases: TGTGCTTCGTACGGGACTCAGACCGGCTATGGCTACACCTTC. It translates to CASYGTQTGYGYTF.

This rearrangement joins TRBV11-2 to TRBJ2-3; D possibly corresponds to TRBD2 (7 bases). This CDR3 is 19 amino acids long. The V end was cut by 2 bases, the J end by 4 bases, with 25 bases between. Germline V gene sequence: CDR1 SGHAT, CDR2 FQNNGV. The CDR3 DNA sequence: TGTGCCAGCAGCTTAAATCCGGGGGGCCCATCGGCCCGTGCAGATACGCAGTATTTT. Amino acids: CASSLNPGGPSARADTQYF.

The chain carries TRBV6-5 and TRBJ2-3; D is perhaps TRBD1 (5 bases). The CDR3 covers 15 residues. Germline CDR1 reads MNHEY; CDR2 reads SVGAGI. V dropped 0 bases and J dropped 0 bases, with 7 bases sitting between them. CDR3: CASSYSGVSTDTQYF. For the CDR3, the DNA is TGTGCCAGCAGTTACTCAGGGGTTAGCACAGATACGCAGTATTTT.

The chain couples TRBV2 to TRBJ1-6, with 7 nucleotides matching TRBD1. Trimming removed 3 bases from V and 5 bases from J; junction bases left unmatched: 4. CDR3 length equals 15 residues. CDR1 is SNHLY and CDR2 is FYNNEI in the germline V gene. This CDR3 is CASSERQGNNSPLHF. The CDR3 nucleotides read TGTGCCAGCAGTGAGAGACAGGGAAATAATTCACCCCTCCACTTT.

The chain uses TRBV5-4 and TRBJ1-4; 8 nucleotides line up with TRBD1. The ends lost 4 bases at V and 6 bases at J; junction bases unmatched: 5. CDR3 size: 14 residues. Germline CDR1 is SGHNT and CDR2 is YYREEE (reference sequence). CDR3 amino acids: CASSRDRGDEKLFF. CDR3 DNA sequence: TGTGCCAGCAGCCGCGACAGGGGTGATGAAAAACTGTTTTTT.

V and J are TRBV2 and TRBJ2-3; 11 nucleotides align to TRBD2. V was clipped by 1 base and J by 5 bases; unmatched bases: 2. CDR3 length equals 15 residues. Germline CDR1 SNHLY, CDR2 FYNNEI. As DNA, the CDR3 is TGTGCCAGCAGTGAAGGTACTAGCGGGGGAGATACGCAGTATTTT. Its protein product is CASSEGTSGGDTQYF.

The CDR3 DNA follows: TGTGCCAGCAGTTTGGTGGGAGGTAGTCGCAATCAGCCCCAGCATTTT. This gives the protein CASSLVGGSRNQPQHF. This rearrangement joins TRBV28 to TRBJ1-5, with D unresolved. The CDR3 has 16 residues. Germline lookup yields CDR1 MDHEN and CDR2 SYDVKM. Trimming removed 3 bases at V and 2 bases at J, with 14 bases between.

The chain links TRBV5-4 to TRBJ1-3; D is uncertain. Germline V lookup: CDR1 SGHNT, CDR2 YYREEE (reference sequence). With 4 bases removed from V and 0 bases from J, the gap between germline ends came to 17 bases. This CDR3 has 17 residues. The CDR3 is CASSLRAGEISGNTIYF. For the CDR3, the DNA is TGTGCCAGCAGCCTCCGCGCCGGGGAAATCTCTGGAAACACCATATATTTT.

The rearrangement uses TRBV7-3 and TRBJ2-1, with 10 bases fitting TRBD2. The CDR3 runs 17 residues. Trimming removed 5 bases from V and 6 bases from J; junction bases left unmatched: 13. Germline CDR1 SGHTA, CDR2 FQGTGA. The CDR3 sequence: CASSPRTGTSASNEQFF. For the CDR3, the DNA is TGTGCCAGCAGCCCAAGGACCGGGACTAGCGCTAGCAATGAGCAGTTCTTC.

V and J are TRBV11-2 and TRBJ2-7, with D possibly matching TRBD1 (6 bases). V gave up 7 bases and J gave up 6 bases, with 13 bases separating them. The CDR3 runs to 12 residues. The germline CDR1 and CDR2 sequences are SGHAT and FQNNGV. The CDR3 bases are TGTGCCAGCACCCTAGGGACACGCGAGCAGTACTTC. Translating gives CASTLGTREQYF.

The chain employs TRBV7-2 and TRBJ2-1, with D maybe TRBD2 (6 bases). The germline V and J ends were trimmed by 2 bases and 5 bases, with 13 bases remaining between them. CDR1 and CDR2 (germline): SGHTA, FQGNSA. The CDR3 spans 15 residues. The DNA of the CDR3 is TGTGCCAGCAGCTTACAAGCGGGCCTAAACAATGAGCAGTTCTTC. Translation: CASSLQAGLNNEQFF.

This chain uses TRBV5-1 with TRBJ1-6; weak D call: TRBD1 (5 bases). The CDR3 totals 15 residues. The germline V gene encodes CDR1 SGHRS and CDR2 YFSETQ. Trimming shortened V by 2 bases and J by 10 bases, and 16 bases separated the two germline ends. In nucleotides, the CDR3 is TGCGCCAGCAGCTTAAGGGGCTCAGGAAACTCACCCCTCCACTTT. Translated: CASSLRGSGNSPLHF. The entire variable domain, with the rest obtained from reference TRBV5-1 and TRBJ1-6, is as follows: KAGVTQTPRYLIKTRGQQVTLSCSPISGHRSVSWYQQTPGQGLQFLFEYFSETQRNKGNFPGRFSGRQFSNSRSEMNVSTLELGDSALYLCASSLRGSGNSPLHFGNGTRLTVT.

CDR3 region: CASSLLAGGVYEQYF. CDR3 DNA: TGTGCCAGCAGCCTTCTAGCGGGGGGGGTCTACGAGCAGTACTTC. V gene TRBV7-6 combines with J gene TRBJ2-7, with 12 bases identical to TRBD2. With V trimmed by 5 bases and J by 3 bases, 5 bases remained unmatched. The CDR3 runs 15 residues. Germline-derived CDR1 and CDR2 are SGHVS and FNYEAQ.